This T cell receptor beta chain was recorded in a study of CD8 T cells in Susac syndrome. Findings and limits, study-wide: The study conceded that relatively few individuals underwent its TCR sequencing and HLA analysis.

Trimming took 3 bases from V and 3 from J, leaving 11 bases between them. The CDR3 has 14 residues. Germline V CDR1 and CDR2: SEHNR, FQNEAQ (reference sequence). Comment on this clonotype: The antigen is undetermined.

It was treatment-naive patients with stable or active relapsing-remitting disease who made up the multiple sclerosis controls. It was negative isolation that provided the CD8+ and CD4+ T cells, whereas TEMRA cells were enriched by FACS. Reverse transcription of about 0.45 to 1 ug RNA was performed with random hexamers. Across 54 Vbeta and 13 Jbeta, immunoSEQ multiplex PCR amplified TCR beta CDR3. TCRdb reanalysed the immunoSEQ multiplex PCR reads using MiXCR and keeps one entry per CDR3 protein. The sample carries a few hundred thousand distinct CDR3 sequences, about 94% recorded once. The TCR originated in a human donor with multiple sclerosis. Sequencing used CD8+ T cells from PBMCs. J is TRBJ1-2 and V is TRBV7-9; D unresolved. The CDR3 nucleotides read TGTGCCAGCAGCTTGGAGGGTCTCTACTATGGCTACACCTTC. Residues: CASSLEGLYYGYTF.